These 23 T cell receptor beta chains share one sample of origin, sequenced in a study of cytomegalovirus exposure and HLA in healthy donors. Primers included in the PCR were 60 Vbeta and 13 Jbeta primers. Profiled with immunoSEQ multiplex PCR; TCRdb holds only in-frame clones, not every one. The sample includes over 200,000 clones, roughly 84% of them seen just once. Sequencing was performed on PBMCs. These receptors were obtained from a human donor in good health.

The V gene is TRBV5-1, the J gene TRBJ1-5; perhaps TRBD1 as D (6 bases). Germline V gene sequence: CDR1 SGHRS, CDR2 YFSETQ. V lost 2 bases, J lost 6 bases, and 15 bases lay in between. The CDR3 has 15 residues. CDR3 nucleotide sequence: TGCGCCAGCAGCTTCAGCGGGGGCCCGGTTCAGCCCCAGCATTTT. It is translated as CASSFSGGPVQPQHF.

On this clone: Other DNA sequences of this sample code for an identical CDR3. CDR3 nucleotide sequence: TGTGCCAGCTCACCACTCTCCCCTCTAGCGGGCCAAGAGACCCAGTACTTC. As protein: CASSPLSPLAGQETQYF. This rearrangement joins TRBV18 to TRBJ2-5; 8 bases agree with TRBD2. Trimming at V came to 1 base and at J to 1 base, leaving 8 bases not matched to a gene. CDR3 length: 17 residues. The V gene's germline CDR1 is KGHSH and CDR2 LQKENI.

The chain joins TRBV15 to TRBJ2-7; 9 bases line up with TRBD2. Germline V gene lookup returns CDR1 LNHNV and CDR2 YYDKDF (reference sequence). This CDR3 has 16 residues. J lost 1 base, V lost 0 bases, and 4 bases had no gene match. The CDR3 reads CATSRDRLAGSYEQYF. CDR3 coding DNA: TGTGCCACCAGCAGAGATCGGCTAGCGGGGTCCTACGAGCAGTACTTC. The whole variable domain, remainder taken from reference TRBV15 and TRBJ2-7, is DAMVIQNPRYQVTQFGKPVTLSCSQTLNHNVMYWYQQKSSQAPKLLFHYYDKDFNNEADTPDNFQSRRPNTSFCFLDIRSPGLGDTAMYLCATSRDRLAGSYEQYFGPGTRLTVT.

The chain employs TRBV9 and TRBJ2-7; D is unclear. Germline V CDR1 and CDR2: SGDLS, YYNGEE. Trimming pared 7 bases from V and 5 bases from J, leaving 16 bases between. The CDR3 is made up of 13 amino acids. CDR3 loop: CASAWARSNEQYF. CDR3 nucleotide sequence: TGTGCCAGCGCATGGGCCCGATCCAACGAGCAGTACTTC. The full variable domain, rest sourced from reference TRBV9 and TRBJ2-7, is DSGVTQTPKHLITATGQRVTLRCSPRSGDLSVYWYQQSLDQGLQFLIQYYNGEERAKGNILERFSAQQFPDLHSELNLSSLELGDSALYFCASAWARSNEQYFGPGTRLTVT.

V gene TRBV4-2 combines with J gene TRBJ2-2; 9 nucleotides line up with TRBD2. With 0 bases clipped from V and 7 bases from J, the junction kept 6 bases outside the gene matches. In germline, CDR1 is LGHNA, CDR2 YNFKEQ. The CDR3 runs 16 residues. The CDR3 DNA reads as TGTGCCAGCAGCCAAGAATTAGCGGGAGTGGGCGGGGAGCTGTTTTTT. It is translated as CASSQELAGVGGELFF.

V usage is TRBV5-4 and J usage is TRBJ1-2; D remains ambiguous. This CDR3 is built from 16 residues. Trimming took 1 base from V and 4 from J, leaving 17 bases between them. The germline V gene encodes CDR1 SGHNT and CDR2 YYREEE (reference sequence). The CDR3 DNA follows: TGTGCCAGCAGCTTGCGGTTCGGAAGTGGAGTCTATGGCTACACCTTC. It specifies CASSLRFGSGVYGYTF. The variable domain in full, completed from reference TRBV5-4 and TRBJ1-2, reads ETGVTQSPTHLIKTRGQQVTLRCSSQSGHNTVSWYQQALGQGPQFIFQYYREEENGRGNFPPRFSGLQFPNYSSELNVNALELDDSALYLCASSLRFGSGVYGYTFGSGTRLTVV.

The V and J genes are TRBV18 and TRBJ2-3; no definite D call. The V gene's germline CDR1 is KGHSH and CDR2 LQKENI. Trimming pared 4 bases from V and 1 base from J, leaving 12 bases between. The CDR3 extends over 15 amino acids. CDR3 protein: CASSLKSLGTDTQYF. The CDR3 region has the DNA TGTGCCAGCTCACTAAAATCACTGGGCACAGATACGCAGTATTTT. The full variable domain, in which reference TRBV18 and TRBJ2-3 provide the parts outside the CDR3, is NAGVMQNPRHLVRRRGQEARLRCSPMKGHSHVYWYRQLPEEGLKFMVYLQKENIIDESGMPKERFSAEFPKEGPSILRIQQVVRGDSAAYFCASSLKSLGTDTQYFGPGTRLTVL.

This chain connects TRBV5-1 to TRBJ2-3; tentative D call: TRBD2 (5 bases). The CDR3 consists of 17 residues. V lost 3 bases to trimming and J lost 1 base, with 18 bases between them. CDR1 and CDR2 (germline): SGHRS, YFSETQ. This CDR3 reads CASSYRWGADRTDTQYF. As DNA, the CDR3 is TGCGCCAGCAGCTATAGATGGGGAGCGGACCGCACAGATACGCAGTATTTT.

J is TRBJ2-7 and V is TRBV2; D is unresolved. CDR3 length equals 14 residues. In germline, CDR1 is SNHLY, CDR2 FYNNEI. V lost 7 bases and J lost 0, with 13 bases in between. This chain's CDR3 is CASNLRFSSYEQYF. Written as DNA, the CDR3 is TGTGCCAGCAATCTGCGGTTTAGCTCCTACGAGCAGTACTTC.

V and J are TRBV5-4 and TRBJ2-7; 8 bases align to TRBD2. J lost 1 base, V lost 2 bases, and 8 bases had no gene match. Germline values: CDR1 SGHNT, CDR2 YYREEE (reference sequence). The CDR3 is 16 residues long. CDR3 bases: TGTGCCAGCAGCTTAGAAGGTAGCGGGGAGTCCTACGAGCAGTACTTC. As protein: CASSLEGSGESYEQYF.

This CDR3 is CASSLASGSWNEQFF. DNA of the CDR3: TGTGCCAGCAGCTTGGCTAGCGGGAGTTGGAATGAGCAGTTCTTC. The chain is built from TRBV5-4 and TRBJ2-1; 10 positions agree with TRBD2. The V and J ends lost 0 bases and 7 bases, in that order; junction bases with no gene match: 4. Germline V gene lookup returns CDR1 SGHNT and CDR2 YYREEE (reference sequence). CDR3 length: 15 amino acids. Full variable domain (missing parts from reference TRBV5-4 and TRBJ2-1): ETGVTQSPTHLIKTRGQQVTLRCSSQSGHNTVSWYQQALGQGPQFIFQYYREEENGRGNFPPRFSGLQFPNYSSELNVNALELDDSALYLCASSLASGSWNEQFFGPGTRLTVL.

The rearrangement uses TRBV2 and TRBJ1-5; D is ambiguous. Germline-derived CDR1 and CDR2 are SNHLY and FYNNEI. The CDR3 sequence is 14 residues long. V lost 6 bases to trimming and J lost 1 base, with 10 bases between them. The CDR3: CASSQRVSNQPQHF. DNA for the CDR3: TGTGCCAGCAGCCAACGGGTGAGCAATCAGCCCCAGCATTTT.

V is TRBV7-3 and J is TRBJ2-7; D is ambiguous. The CDR3 consists of 11 residues. V lost 5 bases, J lost 11 bases, and 13 bases lay in between. Germline CDR1 SGHTA, CDR2 FQGTGA. CDR3 nucleotides: TGTGCCAGCAGCCCCCGCGAATACGAGTACTTC. The encoded protein is CASSPREYEYF.

The V call is TRBV5-1, the J call TRBJ2-7, with TRBD2 matching over 10 bases. With 4 bases clipped from V and 1 base from J, the junction kept 2 bases outside the gene matches. Germline V gives CDR1 SGHRS, CDR2 YFSETQ. The CDR3 totals 14 residues. Here the CDR3 reads CASSQAGGSYEQYF. The CDR3 DNA reads TGCGCCAGCAGCCAAGCGGGAGGGTCCTACGAGCAGTACTTC.

This chain uses TRBV29-1 with TRBJ2-3; 7 bases line up with TRBD2. Germline CDR1 reads SQVTM; CDR2 reads ANQGSEA. V shed 7 bases and J 4 bases; nucleotides not matched to a gene: 8. The CDR3 has 13 amino acids. The CDR3 loop is CSARWGGSDTQYF. CDR3 in DNA: TGCAGCGCCCGATGGGGGGGGTCAGATACGCAGTATTTT.

The genes are TRBV1 and TRBJ2-1; the listed D gene, TRBD2, was not tested against the DNA. TRBV1 is an annotated pseudogene. This CDR3 is 16 amino acids long. CDR3 nucleotide sequence: TGCACCAGCAGCCGCGGGACTAGCGGGAGGGACAATGAGCAGTTCTTC. Translated: CTSSRGTSGRDNEQFF.

This sequence joins TRBV28 and TRBJ2-1; 10 nucleotides agree with TRBD2. Germline trimming cut 8 bases from V and 7 bases from J; bases unmatched to any gene: 14. CDR1 is MDHEN, CDR2 SYDVKM, per germline. The CDR3 extends over 16 amino acids. The CDR3 DNA is TGTGCCAGCTGTACCGGGAGCAGCGGGAGGGGAAATGAGCAGTTCTTC. Translating it yields CASCTGSSGRGNEQFF.

CDR3 DNA: TGTGCCAGCAGTGACCGGGTGAATGGCTACACCTTC. Translation: CASSDRVNGYTF. The chain joins TRBV2 to TRBJ1-2; D uncertain. The V gene lost 3 bases and the J gene lost 6 bases, with 8 bases spanning the gap. The CDR3 has 12 amino acids. Germline V lookup: CDR1 SNHLY, CDR2 FYNNEI.

CDR3 region: CASSLNRETQYF. The CDR3 nucleotides read TGTGCCAGCAGCTTAAACAGAGAGACCCAGTACTTC. The chain has TRBV7-2 and TRBJ2-5; D is ambiguous. Trimming removed 2 bases at V and 4 bases at J, with 5 bases between. CDR1 is SGHTA and CDR2 is FQGNSA in the germline V gene. The CDR3 extends over 12 amino acids.

The rearrangement uses TRBV9 and TRBJ2-1, with TRBD2 identical over 7 bases. CDR1 and CDR2 from the germline V gene are SGDLS and YYNGEE. This CDR3 spans 17 amino acids. V shed 3 bases and J 0 bases; nucleotides not matched to a gene: 9. CDR3 sequence (DNA): TGTGCCAGCAGCGCAGGGTCTAGCGGCCGCTCCTACAATGAGCAGTTCTTC. As protein: CASSAGSSGRSYNEQFF.

The chain links TRBV7-9 to TRBJ1-1; D possibly corresponds to TRBD1 (6 bases). The CDR3 is made up of 14 amino acids. Between the trimmed V and J ends, which lost 8 bases and 1 base, there was a span of 14 bases. The germline gives CDR1 SEHNR, CDR2 FQNEAQ (reference sequence). CDR3 sequence: CASQRQVQNTEAFF. As DNA, the CDR3 is TGTGCCAGCCAAAGACAGGTCCAGAACACTGAAGCTTTCTTT. The entire variable domain, with the rest obtained from reference TRBV7-9 and TRBJ1-1, is as follows: DTGVSQNPRHKITKRGQNVTFRCDPISEHNRLYWYRQTLGQGPEFLTYFQNEAQLEKSRLLSDRFSAERPKGSFSTLEIQRTEQGDSAMYLCASQRQVQNTEAFFGQGTRLTVV.

V usage is TRBV7-6 and J usage is TRBJ2-7, with 7 bases fitting TRBD2. Trimming took 1 base from V and 1 from J; bases not matched to a gene: 4. The CDR3 totals 15 residues. CDR1 and CDR2 from the germline V gene are SGHVS and FNYEAQ. CDR3 sequence: CASSLESSGSYEQYF. The CDR3, as DNA: TGTGCCAGCAGCTTAGAGTCTAGCGGTTCCTACGAGCAGTACTTC.

The chain uses TRBV5-6 and TRBJ2-3; D not certain. Germline assignment: CDR1 SGHDT and CDR2 YYEEEE. Deletions cut 6 bases from V and 8 bases from J, with 22 bases between. This CDR3 contains 15 residues. For the CDR3, the DNA is TGTGCCAGCATCCAATCGCGGTCCCCAGCAACTACGCAGTATTTT. It yields the protein CASIQSRSPATTQYF.